This paragraph reports one TCR beta chain. With a much larger clone just one base away, this may be a read error. A second PCR, run for about 7 to 11 cycles, used a sample-barcoded 5' primer plus a J-beta primer mix. MiXCR, applied by TCRdb to the 5' RACE reads, yields one record per CDR3 protein. The table records around 1,500,000 distinct CDR3 sequences, approximately 38% of them present only once. The data stem from a study of blood T cells in healthy people across ages. Peripheral blood samples of around 9.5 milliliters were drawn from each donor. Germline CDR1 reads MNHNY; CDR2 reads SVGAGI (reference sequence). The CDR3 totals 12 residues.

V and J are TRBV6-6 and TRBJ2-5; D is uncertain. Sequences were obtained from blood. This TCR came from a woman aged 18-29 years in good health. CDR3 nucleotide sequence: TGTGCCAGCAGTTACAGGGAAGAGGCCCAGTACTTC. Translating gives CASSYREEAQYF.